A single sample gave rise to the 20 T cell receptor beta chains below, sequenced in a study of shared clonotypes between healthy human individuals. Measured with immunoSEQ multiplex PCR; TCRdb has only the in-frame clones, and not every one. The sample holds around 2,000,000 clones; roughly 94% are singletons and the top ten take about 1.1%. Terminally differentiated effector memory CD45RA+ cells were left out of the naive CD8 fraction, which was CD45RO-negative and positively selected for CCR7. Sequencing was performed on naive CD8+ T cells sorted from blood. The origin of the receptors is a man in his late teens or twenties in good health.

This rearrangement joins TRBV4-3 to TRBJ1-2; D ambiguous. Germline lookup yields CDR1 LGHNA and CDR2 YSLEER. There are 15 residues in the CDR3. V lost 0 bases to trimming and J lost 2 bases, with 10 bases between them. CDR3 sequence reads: CASSQDSWQNYGYTF. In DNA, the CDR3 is TGCGCCAGCAGCCAAGACTCATGGCAGAACTATGGCTACACCTTC.

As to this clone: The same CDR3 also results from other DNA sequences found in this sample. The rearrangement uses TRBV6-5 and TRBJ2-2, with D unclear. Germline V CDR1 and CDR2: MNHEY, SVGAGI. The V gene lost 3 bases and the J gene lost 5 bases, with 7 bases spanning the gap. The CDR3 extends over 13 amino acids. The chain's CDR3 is CASSYSATGELFF. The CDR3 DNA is TGTGCCAGCAGTTATTCAGCTACCGGGGAGCTGTTTTTT.

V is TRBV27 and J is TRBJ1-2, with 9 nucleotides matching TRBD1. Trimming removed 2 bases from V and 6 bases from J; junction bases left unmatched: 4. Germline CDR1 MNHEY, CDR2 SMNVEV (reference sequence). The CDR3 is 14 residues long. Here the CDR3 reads CASSLGTGLHGYTF. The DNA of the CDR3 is TGTGCCAGCAGTTTAGGGACAGGGTTGCATGGCTACACCTTC.

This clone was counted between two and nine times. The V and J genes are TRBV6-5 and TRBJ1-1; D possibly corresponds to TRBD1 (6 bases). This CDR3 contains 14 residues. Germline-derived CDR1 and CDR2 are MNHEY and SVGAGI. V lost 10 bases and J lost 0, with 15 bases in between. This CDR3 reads CATLEGGMNTEAFF. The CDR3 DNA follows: TGTGCCACACTAGAAGGGGGGATGAACACTGAAGCTTTCTTT.

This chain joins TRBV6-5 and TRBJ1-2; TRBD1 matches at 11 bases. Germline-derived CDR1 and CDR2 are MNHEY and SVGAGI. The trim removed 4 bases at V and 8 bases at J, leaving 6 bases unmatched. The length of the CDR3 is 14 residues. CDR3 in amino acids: CASSSGQGARGYTF. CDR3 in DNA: TGTGCCAGCAGTTCTGGACAGGGGGCGCGAGGCTACACCTTC.

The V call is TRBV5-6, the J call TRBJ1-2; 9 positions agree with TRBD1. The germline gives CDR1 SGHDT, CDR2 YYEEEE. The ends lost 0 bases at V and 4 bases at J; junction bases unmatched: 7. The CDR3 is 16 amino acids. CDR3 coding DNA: TGTGCCAGCAGCTTGGGGGACAGGGAATCCCTCTATGGCTACACCTTC. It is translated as CASSLGDRESLYGYTF.

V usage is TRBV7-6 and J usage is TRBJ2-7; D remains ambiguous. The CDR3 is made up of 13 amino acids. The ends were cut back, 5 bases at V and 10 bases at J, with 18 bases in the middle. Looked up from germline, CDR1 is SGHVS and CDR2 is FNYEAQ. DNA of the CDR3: TGTGCCAGCAGCCCCGGCGGAGAAAGGGATCAGTACTTC. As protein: CASSPGGERDQYF.

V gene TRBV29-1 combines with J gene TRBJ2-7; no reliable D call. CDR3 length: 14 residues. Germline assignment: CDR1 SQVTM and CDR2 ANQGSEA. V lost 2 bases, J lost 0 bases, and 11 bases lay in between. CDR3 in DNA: TGCAGCGTTGAATTGACGGATAGCTCCTACGAGCAGTACTTC. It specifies CSVELTDSSYEQYF.

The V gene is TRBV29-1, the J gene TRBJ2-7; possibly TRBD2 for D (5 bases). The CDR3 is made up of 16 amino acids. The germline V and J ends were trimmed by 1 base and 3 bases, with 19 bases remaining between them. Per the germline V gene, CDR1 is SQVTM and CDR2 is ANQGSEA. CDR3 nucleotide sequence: TGCAGCGTTGAAGGTCGAGGGAAGGACGCTTACTACGAGCAGTACTTC. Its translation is CSVEGRGKDAYYEQYF.

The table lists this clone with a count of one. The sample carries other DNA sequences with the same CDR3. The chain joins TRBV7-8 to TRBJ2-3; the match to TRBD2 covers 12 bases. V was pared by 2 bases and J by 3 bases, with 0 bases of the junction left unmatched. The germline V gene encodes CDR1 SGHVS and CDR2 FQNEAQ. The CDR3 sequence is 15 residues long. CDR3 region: CASSLLAGGTDTQYF. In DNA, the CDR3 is TGTGCCAGCAGCTTACTAGCGGGAGGGACAGATACGCAGTATTTT. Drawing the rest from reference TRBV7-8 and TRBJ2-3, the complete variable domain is GAGVSQSPRYKVAKRGQDVALRCDPISGHVSLFWYQQALGQGPEFLTYFQNEAQLDKSGLPSDRFFAERPEGSVSTLKIQRTQQEDSAVYLCASSLLAGGTDTQYFGPGTRLTVL.

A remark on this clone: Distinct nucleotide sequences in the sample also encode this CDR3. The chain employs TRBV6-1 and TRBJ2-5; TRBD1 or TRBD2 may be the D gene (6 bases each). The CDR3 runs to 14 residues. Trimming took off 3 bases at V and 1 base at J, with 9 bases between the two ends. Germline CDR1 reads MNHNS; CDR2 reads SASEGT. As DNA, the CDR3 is TGTGCCAGCAGTGACAGGGGAGGCCAAGAGACCCAGTACTTC. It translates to CASSDRGGQETQYF.

The CDR3 reads CASTKGYQGLNEKLFF. In DNA form, the CDR3 reads TGTGCCAGCACAAAGGGGTACCAGGGACTTAATGAAAAACTGTTTTTT. The V and J genes are TRBV2 and TRBJ1-4; possible D gene TRBD1, 5 bases. The CDR3 is 16 residues long. V lost 7 bases, J lost 4 bases, and 19 bases lay in between. The V gene's germline CDR1 is SNHLY and CDR2 FYNNEI.

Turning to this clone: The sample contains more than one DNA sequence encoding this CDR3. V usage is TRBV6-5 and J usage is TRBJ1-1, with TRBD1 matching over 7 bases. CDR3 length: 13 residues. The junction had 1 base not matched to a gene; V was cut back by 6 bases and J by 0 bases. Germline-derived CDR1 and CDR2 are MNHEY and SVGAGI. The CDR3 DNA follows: TGTGCCAGCAGGGACAGGTTGAACACTGAAGCTTTCTTT. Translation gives CASRDRLNTEAFF.

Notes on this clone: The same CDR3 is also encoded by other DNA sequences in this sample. CDR3 nucleotides: TGTGCCAGCAGTCCCGGGACGTCGAACACCGGGGAGCTGTTTTTT. Its translation: CASSPGTSNTGELFF. The V gene is TRBV27, the J gene TRBJ2-2; D is perhaps TRBD1 or TRBD2 (5 bases each). The CDR3 spans 15 residues. Germline CDR1 MNHEY, CDR2 SMNVEV (reference sequence). The ends were cut back, 5 bases at V and 0 bases at J, with 10 bases in the middle.

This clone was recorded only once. The CDR3 DNA reads as TGTGCCAGCAGCTTGAGTGGGTCGGAACAGCCCCAGCATTTT. The encoded protein is CASSLSGSEQPQHF. This chain uses TRBV5-6 with TRBJ1-5, with D hard to call. The germline gives CDR1 SGHDT, CDR2 YYEEEE. The CDR3 covers 14 residues. With 1 base removed from V and 7 bases from J, the gap between germline ends came to 12 bases.

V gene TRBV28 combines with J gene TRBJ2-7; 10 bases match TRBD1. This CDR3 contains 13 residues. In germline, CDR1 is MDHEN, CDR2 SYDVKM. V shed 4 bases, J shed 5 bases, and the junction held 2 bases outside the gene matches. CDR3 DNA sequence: TGTGCCAGCAGTTCGACAGGGGGCCACGAGCAGTACTTC. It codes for CASSSTGGHEQYF.

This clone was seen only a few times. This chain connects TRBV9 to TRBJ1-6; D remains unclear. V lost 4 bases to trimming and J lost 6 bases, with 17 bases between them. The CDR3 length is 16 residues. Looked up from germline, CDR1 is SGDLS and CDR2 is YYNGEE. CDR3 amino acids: CASSSDDQTINSPLHF. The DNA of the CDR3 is TGTGCCAGCAGCTCAGATGACCAAACCATTAATTCACCCCTCCACTTT.

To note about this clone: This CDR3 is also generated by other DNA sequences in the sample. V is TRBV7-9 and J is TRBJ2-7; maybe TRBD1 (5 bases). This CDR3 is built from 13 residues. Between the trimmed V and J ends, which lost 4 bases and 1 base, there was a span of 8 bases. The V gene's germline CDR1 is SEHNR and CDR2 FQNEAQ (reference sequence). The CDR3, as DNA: TGTGCCAGCAGCTCCGACAGTTCCTACGAGCAGTACTTC. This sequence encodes CASSSDSSYEQYF.

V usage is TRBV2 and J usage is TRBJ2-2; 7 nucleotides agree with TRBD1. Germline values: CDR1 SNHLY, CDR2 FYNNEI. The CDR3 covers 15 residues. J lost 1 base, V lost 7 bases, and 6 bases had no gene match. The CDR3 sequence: CASNEGTVNTGELFF. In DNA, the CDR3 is TGTGCCAGCAATGAGGGGACAGTGAACACCGGGGAGCTGTTTTTT.

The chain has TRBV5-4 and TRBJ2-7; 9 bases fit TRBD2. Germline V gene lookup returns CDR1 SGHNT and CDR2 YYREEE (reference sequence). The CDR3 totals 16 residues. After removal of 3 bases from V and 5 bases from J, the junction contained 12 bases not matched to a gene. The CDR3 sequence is CASSSGTSMLLDEQYF. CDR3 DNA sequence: TGTGCCAGCAGCTCCGGGACTAGCATGCTCCTAGACGAGCAGTACTTC.